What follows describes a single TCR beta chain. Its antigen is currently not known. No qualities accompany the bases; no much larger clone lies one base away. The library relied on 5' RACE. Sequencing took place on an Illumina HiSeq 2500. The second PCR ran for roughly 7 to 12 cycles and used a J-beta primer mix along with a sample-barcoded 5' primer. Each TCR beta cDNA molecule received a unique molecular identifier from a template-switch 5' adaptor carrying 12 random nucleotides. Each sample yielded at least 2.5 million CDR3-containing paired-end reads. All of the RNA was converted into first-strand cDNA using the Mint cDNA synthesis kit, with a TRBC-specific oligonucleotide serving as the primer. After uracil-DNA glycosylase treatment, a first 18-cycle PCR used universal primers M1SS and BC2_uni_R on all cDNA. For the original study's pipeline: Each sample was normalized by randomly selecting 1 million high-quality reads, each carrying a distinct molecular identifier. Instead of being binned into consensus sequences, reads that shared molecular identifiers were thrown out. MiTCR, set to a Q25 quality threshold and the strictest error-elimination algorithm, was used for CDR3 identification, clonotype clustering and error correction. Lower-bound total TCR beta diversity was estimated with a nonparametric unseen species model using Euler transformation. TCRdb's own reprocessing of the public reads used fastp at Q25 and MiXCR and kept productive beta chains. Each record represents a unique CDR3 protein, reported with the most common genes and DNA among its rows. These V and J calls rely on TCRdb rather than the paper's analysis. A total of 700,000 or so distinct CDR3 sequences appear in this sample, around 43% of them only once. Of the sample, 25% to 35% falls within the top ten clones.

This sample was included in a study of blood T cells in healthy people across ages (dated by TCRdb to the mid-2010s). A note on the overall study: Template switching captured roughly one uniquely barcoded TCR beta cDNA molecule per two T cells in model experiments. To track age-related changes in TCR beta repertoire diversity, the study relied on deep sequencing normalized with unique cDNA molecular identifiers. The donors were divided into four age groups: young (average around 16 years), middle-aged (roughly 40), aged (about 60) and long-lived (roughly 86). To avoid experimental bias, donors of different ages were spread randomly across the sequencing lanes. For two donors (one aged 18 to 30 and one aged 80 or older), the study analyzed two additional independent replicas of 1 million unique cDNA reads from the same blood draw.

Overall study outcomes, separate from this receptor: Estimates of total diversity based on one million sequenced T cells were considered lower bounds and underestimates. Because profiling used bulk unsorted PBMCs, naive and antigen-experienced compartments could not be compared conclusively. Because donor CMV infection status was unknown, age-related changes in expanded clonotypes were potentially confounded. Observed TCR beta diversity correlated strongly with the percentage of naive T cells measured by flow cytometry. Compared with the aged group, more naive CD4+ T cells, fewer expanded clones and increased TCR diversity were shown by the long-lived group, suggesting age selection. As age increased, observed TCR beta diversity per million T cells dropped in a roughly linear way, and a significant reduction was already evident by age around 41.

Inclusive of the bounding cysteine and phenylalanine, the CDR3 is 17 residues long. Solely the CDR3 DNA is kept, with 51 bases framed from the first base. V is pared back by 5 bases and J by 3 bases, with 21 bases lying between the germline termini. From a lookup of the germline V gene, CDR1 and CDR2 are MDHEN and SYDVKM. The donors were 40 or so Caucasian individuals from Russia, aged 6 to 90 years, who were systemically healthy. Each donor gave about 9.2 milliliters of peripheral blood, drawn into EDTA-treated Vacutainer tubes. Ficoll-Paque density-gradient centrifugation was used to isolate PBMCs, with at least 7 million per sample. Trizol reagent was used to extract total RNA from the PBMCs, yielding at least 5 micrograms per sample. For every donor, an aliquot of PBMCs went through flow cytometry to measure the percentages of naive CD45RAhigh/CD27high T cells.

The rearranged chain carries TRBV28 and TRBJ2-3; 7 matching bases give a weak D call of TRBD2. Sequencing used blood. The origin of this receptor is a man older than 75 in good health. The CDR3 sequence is CASSPQAGAGGTDTQYF. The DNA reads TGTGCCAGCAGTCCCCAGGCGGGGGCTGGGGGGACAGATACGCAGTATTTT. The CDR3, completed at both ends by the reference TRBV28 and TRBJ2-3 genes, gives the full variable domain DVKVTQSSRYLVKRTGEKVFLECVQDMDHENMFWYRQDPGLGLRLIYFSYDVKMKEKGDIPEGYSVSREKKERFSLILESASTNQTSMYLCASSPQAGAGGTDTQYFGPGTRLTVL.